Listed below are T cell receptor beta chains from one sample, sequenced in a study of shared clonotypes between healthy human individuals. Repertoires were generated with immunoSEQ multiplex PCR, while TCRdb's copy carries only in-frame clones and drops some. The sample lists approximately 470,000 clones, roughly 80% occurring once. Sequencing input: PBMCs. The receptor set was obtained from a woman between 35 and 50 years old in good health. Some clones in this sample may be carry-over from other donors' samples. The conserved cysteine and the conserved F or W are not part of the CDR3 here. Each record gives: CDR3 protein, clone size, J gene, D gene, V gene. D genes are given only for firm matches. Rows give clone size only sometimes, using once, few, many, or a class for an expanded clone.

cdr3_aa: ASSPSEGARTEAF
clone_size: .
j_call: TRBJ1-1
d_call: TRBD1
v_call: TRBV5-8

cdr3_aa: ASRGPLPYNEQF
clone_size: .
j_call: TRBJ2-1
d_call: .
v_call: TRBV25-1

cdr3_aa: ASSSPTSGRINEQY
clone_size: .
j_call: TRBJ2-7
d_call: TRBD2
v_call: TRBV11-2

cdr3_aa: ASSPQDGKNIQY
clone_size: .
j_call: TRBJ2-4
d_call: .
v_call: TRBV18

cdr3_aa: ASTERGLAGANEQF
clone_size: once
j_call: TRBJ2-1
d_call: TRBD2
v_call: TRBV5-6

cdr3_aa: ASSADSATVAF
clone_size: .
j_call: TRBJ1-1
d_call: .
v_call: TRBV7-3

cdr3_aa: ASSPYPRGYSNQPQH
clone_size: .
j_call: TRBJ1-5
d_call: TRBD1
v_call: TRBV27

cdr3_aa: ASSVSSGSSYEQY
clone_size: .
j_call: TRBJ2-7
d_call: .
v_call: TRBV9

cdr3_aa: ASSLTSGGQETQY
clone_size: .
j_call: TRBJ2-5
d_call: .
v_call: TRBV7-2

cdr3_aa: ASKRQGAGLAF
clone_size: .
j_call: TRBJ1-1
d_call: TRBD1
v_call: TRBV28

cdr3_aa: SAQPRGGTGELF
clone_size: .
j_call: TRBJ2-2
d_call: .
v_call: TRBV29-1

cdr3_aa: ASSDTGTGFYNEQF
clone_size: .
j_call: TRBJ2-1
d_call: TRBD1
v_call: TRBV6-4

cdr3_aa: AIRFRVGGGELF
clone_size: .
j_call: TRBJ2-2
d_call: .
v_call: TRBV2

cdr3_aa: ASSRFGSRVGQPQH
clone_size: .
j_call: TRBJ1-5
d_call: .
v_call: TRBV5-6

cdr3_aa: ASSPGGDQPQH
clone_size: .
j_call: TRBJ1-5
d_call: .
v_call: TRBV18

cdr3_aa: ASSYNAREQF
clone_size: .
j_call: TRBJ2-1
d_call: .
v_call: TRBV7-3

cdr3_aa: ASSPTGAHDEQY
clone_size: .
j_call: TRBJ2-7
d_call: TRBD1
v_call: TRBV18

cdr3_aa: ASNRIGGDEQF
clone_size: .
j_call: TRBJ2-1
d_call: .
v_call: TRBV6-1

cdr3_aa: AWSLSDRDTGELF
clone_size: many
j_call: TRBJ2-2
d_call: TRBD1
v_call: TRBV30

cdr3_aa: AWSVLNTGELF
clone_size: .
j_call: TRBJ2-2
d_call: .
v_call: TRBV30

cdr3_aa: ASSAWTEWNYGYT
clone_size: .
j_call: TRBJ1-2
d_call: .
v_call: TRBV19

cdr3_aa: ASSSDRDATNEKLF
clone_size: .
j_call: TRBJ1-4
d_call: TRBD1
v_call: TRBV5-5

cdr3_aa: ASSQRRLMGQGAEAGEQY
clone_size: .
j_call: TRBJ2-7
d_call: TRBD1
v_call: TRBV4-1

cdr3_aa: ASSLTSGRATGELF
clone_size: .
j_call: TRBJ2-2
d_call: TRBD2
v_call: TRBV7-9

cdr3_aa: ASSPREEQPQH
clone_size: .
j_call: TRBJ1-5
d_call: .
v_call: TRBV19

cdr3_aa: ASRSKGTNYGYT
clone_size: .
j_call: TRBJ1-2
d_call: .
v_call: TRBV11-2

cdr3_aa: ASSQDVRATNYGYT
clone_size: .
j_call: TRBJ1-2
d_call: .
v_call: TRBV4-2

cdr3_aa: ASSSGREETQY
clone_size: .
j_call: TRBJ2-5
d_call: .
v_call: TRBV7-2

cdr3_aa: ASSEQGNYGYT
clone_size: once
j_call: TRBJ1-2
d_call: .
v_call: TRBV2

cdr3_aa: ASTRTGFNEKLF
clone_size: .
j_call: TRBJ1-4
d_call: .
v_call: TRBV19

cdr3_aa: ASSFNVRGGSQPQH
clone_size: .
j_call: TRBJ1-5
d_call: .
v_call: TRBV7-3

cdr3_aa: ASSIMGTYEQY
clone_size: .
j_call: TRBJ2-7
d_call: .
v_call: TRBV19

cdr3_aa: ASSSSSGSYEQY
clone_size: .
j_call: TRBJ2-7
d_call: TRBD2
v_call: TRBV7-8

cdr3_aa: ASSPGQGGAELF
clone_size: .
j_call: TRBJ1-4
d_call: TRBD1
v_call: TRBV19

cdr3_aa: ASSTFTGTGDYGYT
clone_size: .
j_call: TRBJ1-2
d_call: TRBD1
v_call: TRBV27

cdr3_aa: ASSKTLTGDREQY
clone_size: .
j_call: TRBJ2-7
d_call: TRBD1
v_call: TRBV19

cdr3_aa: ASSASAYTDTQY
clone_size: .
j_call: TRBJ2-3
d_call: .
v_call: TRBV9

cdr3_aa: ASSLVSGGSGELF
clone_size: .
j_call: TRBJ2-2
d_call: .
v_call: TRBV7-6

cdr3_aa: ASSIGGITSSYNEQF
clone_size: .
j_call: TRBJ2-1
d_call: .
v_call: TRBV19

cdr3_aa: ASTPRQTQETQY
clone_size: .
j_call: TRBJ2-5
d_call: .
v_call: TRBV6-6

cdr3_aa: ASSVNRAHNEQF
clone_size: .
j_call: TRBJ2-1
d_call: .
v_call: TRBV27

cdr3_aa: AISAALGEGEQY
clone_size: .
j_call: TRBJ2-7
d_call: .
v_call: TRBV10-3

cdr3_aa: ASSFGDETQY
clone_size: .
j_call: TRBJ2-5
d_call: .
v_call: TRBV5-1

cdr3_aa: ASSQVVGSGYGYT
clone_size: once
j_call: TRBJ1-2
d_call: .
v_call: TRBV14

cdr3_aa: ATSSLAGPGNEQY
clone_size: .
j_call: TRBJ2-7
d_call: TRBD2
v_call: TRBV15

cdr3_aa: ASSKVALLTSGRAFRDTQY
clone_size: .
j_call: TRBJ2-3
d_call: .
v_call: TRBV21-1

cdr3_aa: ASSSPEWIRDTEAF
clone_size: many
j_call: TRBJ1-1
d_call: .
v_call: TRBV11-2

cdr3_aa: ASSLEAFQETQY
clone_size: .
j_call: TRBJ2-5
d_call: .
v_call: TRBV7-6

cdr3_aa: ASSLDVSGANVLT
clone_size: .
j_call: TRBJ2-6
d_call: .
v_call: TRBV5-1

cdr3_aa: ASSFTSGTGVEQF
clone_size: .
j_call: TRBJ2-1
d_call: TRBD2
v_call: TRBV7-7